The rows below give T cell receptor beta chains drawn from one sample of a study of T cells after yellow fever vaccination. TCRdb re-called the 5' RACE reads through MiXCR, storing one row per CDR3 protein. The repertoire includes about 550,000 distinct CDR3 sequences, less than 20% of them detected once, and 13% to 15% sits in the top ten. Sequences were derived from PBMCs, sampled 15 days after the yellow fever booster vaccination. These receptors were collected from a man aged 30 to 45 who received the YFV17D yellow fever vaccine. The CDR3 runs from the conserved cysteine through the conserved F or W. Each record gives: clone size, V gene, J gene, D gene, CDR3 protein, CDR3 DNA. The D gene is left open where the match is weak. Clone size appears in some rows only: once, few, many, or a class for an expanded clone.

>-|TRBV6-2/TRBV6-3|TRBJ2-7|-
CASTRRRGPYEQYF
TGTGCCAGCACGAGGCGGAGGGGGCCCTACGAGCAGTACTTC
>-|TRBV27|TRBJ2-2|-
CASSLSAATNTGELFF
TGTGCCAGCAGTTTATCGGCAGCCACGAACACCGGGGAGCTGTTTTTT
>-|TRBV15|TRBJ1-2|-
CATSRVKEDGYTF
TGTGCCACCAGCAGAGTCAAGGAGGATGGCTACACCTTC
>-|TRBV5-1|TRBJ2-3|-
CASSAAGDYTDTQYF
TGCGCCAGCAGCGCGGCCGGGGATTACACAGATACGCAGTATTTT
>few|TRBV25-1|TRBJ1-4|-
CASSDGNPLFF
TGTGCCAGCAGTGACGGTAACCCACTGTTTTTT
>-|TRBV5-1|TRBJ2-2|TRBD2
CASSPGTTGTGELFF
TGCGCCAGCAGTCCCGGGACTACCGGCACCGGGGAGCTGTTTTTT
>-|TRBV5-4|TRBJ2-7|-
CASSGDIPYEQYF
TGTGCCAGCAGCGGGGACATACCCTACGAGCAGTACTTC
>few|TRBV10-2|TRBJ2-3|-
CASSESVLQGVWGSTDTQYF
TGCGCCAGCAGTGAGTCGGTGCTACAGGGAGTATGGGGTAGCACAGATACGCAGTATTTT
>-|TRBV12-3/TRBV12-4|TRBJ2-3|-
CASGRGGADTQYF
TGTGCCAGCGGCCGTGGGGGAGCAGATACGCAGTATTTT
>few|TRBV5-1|TRBJ2-7|TRBD1
CASSGTGVSYEQYF
TGCGCCAGCTCCGGGACAGGGGTCTCCTACGAGCAGTACTTC
>-|TRBV5-4|TRBJ2-7|TRBD1
CASSRTGFNEQYF
TGTGCCAGCAGCCGGACAGGGTTTAACGAGCAGTACTTC
>few|TRBV18|TRBJ2-7|TRBD2
CASSQLAGSYEQYF
TGTGCCAGCTCACAGCTAGCGGGGTCCTACGAGCAGTACTTC
>-|TRBV4-1|TRBJ2-3|TRBD2
CASSPILAGASSGSTDTQYF
TGCGCCAGCAGCCCGATTCTAGCGGGAGCCTCTAGCGGGAGCACAGATACGCAGTATTTT
>-|TRBV27|TRBJ2-2|-
CAIKGSNTGELFF
TGTGCCATCAAGGGAAGCAACACCGGGGAGCTGTTTTTT
>-|TRBV10-3|TRBJ2-1|-
CAIGSSYNEQFF
TGTGCCATCGGGTCTTCGTACAATGAGCAGTTCTTC
>few|TRBV7-2|TRBJ2-3|TRBD2
CASSLGTSGGPDTQYF
TGTGCCAGCAGCTTAGGGACTAGCGGGGGCCCGGATACGCAGTATTTT
>few|TRBV7-4|TRBJ2-1|TRBD2
CASSSVLAGASGEQFF
TGTGCCAGCAGCTCCGTACTAGCGGGAGCCTCCGGAGAGCAGTTCTTC
>few|TRBV11-2|TRBJ2-7|TRBD2
CASSFRTGLADSKGSYEQYF
TGTGCCAGCAGCTTCCGAACTGGACTAGCGGACTCTAAGGGGTCCTACGAGCAGTACTTC
>-|TRBV27|TRBJ2-7|-
CASSSGTEQTYEQYF
TGTGCCAGCAGTTCGGGGACTGAACAAACCTACGAGCAGTACTTC
>few|TRBV2|TRBJ2-2|TRBD1
CASIFRGQETTGELFF
TGTGCCAGCATTTTCCGGGGACAGGAGACCACCGGGGAGCTGTTTTTT
>-|TRBV20-1|TRBJ2-7|-
CSARVGTKQYF
TGCAGTGCTAGAGTGGGGACAAAGCAGTACTTC
>-|TRBV12-3/TRBV12-4|TRBJ2-2|-
CASSLLADLRNTGELFF
TGTGCCAGCAGTTTACTAGCAGACCTCCGAAACACCGGGGAGCTGTTTTTT
>-|TRBV7-2|TRBJ2-1|-
CASSQGVYEQFF
TGTGCCAGCAGTCAAGGGGTTTATGAGCAGTTCTTC
>many|TRBV7-3|TRBJ2-3|-
CASSLSGSTDTQYF
TGTGCCAGCAGCCTTAGCGGATCCACAGATACGCAGTATTTT
>few|TRBV20-1|TRBJ2-1|TRBD2
CSASTVAGTEQFF
TGCAGTGCTAGTACGGTAGCGGGAACGGAGCAGTTCTTC
>-|TRBV20-1|TRBJ2-5|TRBD1
CSARVRDRVLETQYF
TGCAGTGCTAGAGTCCGGGACAGGGTCTTGGAGACCCAGTACTTC
>few|TRBV29-1|TRBJ1-1|-
CSVAAFSEAFF
TGCAGCGTTGCGGCGTTTTCTGAAGCTTTCTTT
>-|TRBV5-1|TRBJ2-3|TRBD1
CASSLGGTGGEDTQYF
TGCGCCAGCAGCTTGGGCGGGACAGGGGGAGAAGATACGCAGTATTTT
>once|TRBV30|TRBJ2-3|-
CAWREPGRLGSPTQYF
TGTGCCTGGAGGGAGCCAGGGCGTCTCGGGTCGCCTACGCAGTATTTT
>once|TRBV29-1|TRBJ2-7|-
CSVAMGGPYEQYF
TGCAGCGTTGCTATGGGGGGCCCCTACGAGCAGTACTTC
>-|TRBV7-2|TRBJ2-5|TRBD2
CASSWTASGIETQYF
TGTGCCAGCAGCTGGACAGCTAGCGGGATAGAGACCCAGTACTTC
>few|TRBV5-1|TRBJ1-5|TRBD1
CASSLGTGVQPQHF
TGCGCCAGCAGCTTGGGGACAGGGGTCCAGCCCCAGCATTTT
>-|TRBV3-1|TRBJ2-7|-
CASSQDRPYEQYF
TGTGCCAGCAGCCAAGATAGGCCCTACGAGCAGTACTTC
>few|TRBV28|TRBJ2-1|TRBD2
CASSLSGLAHPNEQFF
TGTGCCAGCAGTTTAAGTGGACTAGCGCACCCCAATGAGCAGTTCTTC
>-|TRBV7-9|TRBJ1-5|-
CASSLERRGTLFQPQHF
TGTGCCAGCAGCTTAGAACGGCGTGGGACATTGTTCCAGCCCCAGCATTTT
>few|TRBV25-1|TRBJ2-7|TRBD1
CASSDTPGQGMYEQYF
TGTGCCAGCAGTGATACACCGGGACAGGGGATGTACGAGCAGTACTTC
>-|TRBV20-1|TRBJ2-1|-
CRPWSADDEQFF
TGCAGGCCGTGGTCTGCGGACGATGAGCAGTTCTTC
>few|TRBV4-3|TRBJ2-1|TRBD2
CASSQAASGILGERNEQFF
TGCGCCAGCAGCCAAGCCGCTAGCGGTATTCTAGGCGAACGCAATGAGCAGTTCTTC